The source of this T cell receptor (beta chain) is a study of molecular identifiers for immune sequencing clone quantification. Findings and caveats of the study: Should identical TCR molecules share a barcode, the sizes of highly expanded clones could be underestimated. Over 97% of CMV-specific effector molecules, but under 1% of naive ones, were in clones above 20 copies.

Previously described methods with listed TCR primers produced the bulk TCR libraries. MiXCR was run by TCRdb on the PCR reads, yielding one entry per CDR3 protein. The table lists under 600,000 distinct CDR3 sequences, around 23% of them singletons. The naive CD8 libraries originated from between roughly 17,000 and 1,100,000 sorted cells and drew on 10%, 30% or 50% RNA. This clonotype occurred a few times. Its antigen is unidentified. The sequenced sample consisted of naive CD8+ T cells from blood, with Jurkat cell RNA spiked in. Subset denoted: FACS-sorted CD8+CD4-CCR7+CD45RA+ naive T cells. The sequence was obtained from a human donor in good health. Some libraries in this study had Jurkat cell RNA spiked in.

CDR3: CASSTGQGLYNSPLHF. Written as DNA, the CDR3 is TGTGCCAGCAGCACCGGACAGGGACTGTATAATTCACCCCTCCACTTT. J is TRBJ1-6 and V is TRBV7-2, with 8 bases that match TRBD1. This CDR3 is 16 amino acids long. V was clipped by 5 bases and J by 4 bases; unmatched bases: 7. Germline CDR1 reads SGHTA; CDR2 reads FQGNSA. Filled out from reference TRBV7-2 and TRBJ1-6, the complete variable domain reads GAGVSQSPSNKVTEKGKDVELRCDPISGHTALYWYRQSLGQGLEFLIYFQGNSAPDKSGLPSDRFSAERTGGSVSTLTIQRTQQEDSAVYLCASSTGQGLYNSPLHFGNGTRLTVT.